This is a list of T cell receptor beta chains from one sample in a study of response to subunit inactivated influenza vaccine. A single record per CDR3 protein comes from TCRdb applying MiXCR to the RT-PCR reads. The sample contains about 610,000 distinct CDR3 sequences, about 14% of which appear only once. This material consisted of PBMCs from blood, taken about 11 days after vaccination. The receptors shown here come from a man in his forties or fifties who received an inactivated influenza vaccine. Both conserved end residues are part of each CDR3. The order of the fields is V gene, D gene, clone size, J gene, CDR3 protein, CDR3 DNA. A D gene is named only where the DNA matches it firmly. Rows may omit the clone size; those that give it use once, few, many or a size class.

TRBV11-2	TRBD2	few	TRBJ2-7	CASSVTSGGSYEQYF	TGTGCCAGCAGCGTCACTAGCGGGGGTTCCTACGAGCAGTACTTC
TRBV16	.	few	TRBJ2-5	CASSQFQAQETQYF	TGTGCCAGCAGCCAATTTCAAGCTCAAGAGACCCAGTACTTC
TRBV7-9	.	few	TRBJ1-2	CASSPLTGARGYTF	TGTGCCAGCAGCCCACTAACGGGGGCGCGCGGCTACACCTTC
TRBV3-1	TRBD2	few	TRBJ2-3	CASSQDLAGVTTDTQYF	TGTGCCAGCAGCCAAGATCTGGCGGGGGTAACGACAGATACGCAGTATTTT
TRBV11-1	.	.	TRBJ2-6	CASSYVVGGRSGANVLTF	TGTGCCAGCAGCTACGTCGTGGGGGGACGCTCTGGGGCCAACGTCCTGACTTTC
TRBV20-1	.	.	TRBJ1-1	CSARLSGGAFF	TGCAGTGCTAGACTCTCCGGGGGAGCTTTCTTT
TRBV4-2	TRBD1	.	TRBJ2-6	CASSQDARTGGGANVLTF	TGTGCCAGCAGCCAAGATGCTAGGACAGGGGGTGGGGCCAACGTCCTGACTTTC
TRBV28	.	few	TRBJ1-5	CASTSVDQPQHF	TGTGCCAGCACCTCGGTTGATCAGCCCCAGCATTTT
TRBV9	.	.	TRBJ2-1	CASSGPRYNEQFF	TGTGCCAGCAGCGGACCCCGCTACAATGAGCAGTTCTTC
TRBV12-3/TRBV12-4	.	many	TRBJ1-2	CASTRRGLEYGYTF	TGTGCCAGCACTCGGAGAGGGCTTGAGTATGGCTACACCTTC
TRBV28	TRBD1	few	TRBJ1-1	CASSLLAGGIEAFF	TGTGCCAGCAGTTTATTAGCAGGGGGGATTGAAGCTTTCTTT
TRBV7-2	.	.	TRBJ2-5	CASSFGPQQETQYF	TGTGCCAGCAGCTTTGGACCGCAACAAGAGACCCAGTACTTC
TRBV28	.	few	TRBJ2-7	CASRPPGILNEQYF	TGTGCCAGCAGACCCCCGGGGATCCTCAACGAGCAGTACTTC
TRBV7-9	TRBD1	.	TRBJ2-1	CASRHRGTYNEQFF	TGTGCCAGCAGACACAGGGGGACCTACAATGAGCAGTTCTTC
TRBV5-1	TRBD2	few	TRBJ2-7	CASSLQIAGGQTYEQYF	TGCGCCAGCAGCTTACAAATAGCGGGAGGGCAGACGTACGAGCAGTACTTC
TRBV7-9	TRBD1	few	TRBJ2-5	CASSQKMTGGVQETQYF	TGTGCCAGCAGCCAAAAAATGACAGGGGGCGTCCAAGAGACCCAGTACTTC
TRBV6-1	.	few	TRBJ1-4	CASSSRNTNEKLFF	TGTGCCAGCAGCTCCCGGAATACTAATGAAAAACTGTTTTTT
TRBV12-3/TRBV12-4	TRBD2	few	TRBJ2-2	CASRAGTSFTGELFF	TGTGCCAGCAGGGCCGGGACTAGCTTCACCGGGGAGCTGTTTTTT
TRBV20-1	TRBD2	.	TRBJ2-7	CSARVAGAGTSSYEQYF	TGCAGTGCTAGAGTAGCAGGGGCCGGGACTAGTTCCTACGAGCAGTACTTC
TRBV20-1	.	few	TRBJ1-5	CSARAGPVNQPQHF	TGCAGTGCTAGAGCGGGACCGGTAAATCAGCCCCAGCATTTT
TRBV12-3/TRBV12-4	.	few	TRBJ1-6	CASSFAVGRGSGSLHF	TGTGCCAGCAGTTTTGCGGTGGGAAGGGGGAGCGGGTCCCTCCACTTT
TRBV6-2/TRBV6-3	.	few	TRBJ2-7	CASRRDPRSYEQYF	TGTGCCAGCAGACGAGATCCCCGCTCCTACGAGCAGTACTTC